The next 25 T cell receptor beta chains were all read from a single sample in a study of blood T cell repertoires in COVID-19. Repertoires were generated with immunoSEQ multiplex PCR, while TCRdb's copy carries only in-frame clones and drops some. The repertoire holds around 500,000 clones, with approximately 83% as singletons. Sequencing input: peripheral blood. These receptors all come from a human donor in a cohort sampled during active COVID-19.

The V call is TRBV28, the J call TRBJ1-4; D is possibly TRBD1 (6 bases). CDR1 is MDHEN and CDR2 is SYDVKM in the germline V gene. The CDR3 has 17 amino acids. The V end lost 4 bases, the J end lost 0 bases, and 15 bases lay between the germline ends. The CDR3 loop is CASSSTGEPTTNEKLFF. CDR3 nucleotides: TGTGCCAGCAGTTCGACAGGAGAACCTACAACTAATGAAAAACTGTTTTTT. Full variable domain (remainder filled in from reference TRBV28 and TRBJ1-4): DVKVTQSSRYLVKRTGEKVFLECVQDMDHENMFWYRQDPGLGLRLIYFSYDVKMKEKGDIPEGYSVSREKKERFSLILESASTNQTSMYLCASSSTGEPTTNEKLFFGSGTQLSVL.

This rearrangement joins TRBV9 to TRBJ1-1; no clear D. Trimming left V 4 bases short and J 0 bases short, with 13 bases between. CDR1 SGDLS and CDR2 YYNGEE come from the germline V gene. This CDR3 is built from 15 residues. The CDR3 region is CASSPSGMLNTEAFF. The DNA of the CDR3 is TGTGCCAGCAGCCCTTCCGGGATGTTGAACACTGAAGCTTTCTTT.

The J gene is TRBJ2-7, the V gene TRBV6-5; D might be TRBD1 (6 bases). Looked up from germline, CDR1 is MNHEY and CDR2 is SVGAGI. Trimming pared 4 bases from V and 1 base from J, leaving 11 bases between. The CDR3 contains 14 residues. The CDR3 spells CASSFDRTSYEQYF. The CDR3 DNA reads as TGTGCCAGCAGTTTCGACAGGACTTCCTACGAGCAGTACTTC.

The chain joins TRBV28 to TRBJ1-2; 8 bases fit TRBD1. The ends lost 5 bases at V and 5 bases at J; junction bases unmatched: 10. Germline V gene lookup returns CDR1 MDHEN and CDR2 SYDVKM. This CDR3 contains 15 residues. The CDR3 loop reads CASSPGQAMVYGYTF. The DNA of the CDR3 is TGTGCCAGCAGTCCGGGACAGGCGATGGTTTATGGCTACACCTTC.

The gene calls are TRBV6-5 and TRBJ1-5; tentative D call: TRBD1 (5 bases). Trimming removed 8 bases at V and 7 bases at J, with 12 bases between. CDR1 MNHEY and CDR2 SVGAGI come from the germline V gene. The CDR3 contains 12 residues. DNA for the CDR3: TGTGCCAGCGGGGCCCCTGCGCAGCCCCAGCATTTT. The encoded protein is CASGAPAQPQHF.

The CDR3 here is CASSEVTGGRGNQPQHF. As DNA, the CDR3 is TGTGCCAGTAGCGAAGTGACAGGGGGCCGGGGCAATCAGCCCCAGCATTTT. The chain uses TRBV19 and TRBJ1-5; TRBD1 matches at 10 bases. Germline trimming cut 6 bases from V and 2 bases from J; bases unmatched to any gene: 10. Germline-derived CDR1 and CDR2 are LNHDA and SQIVND (reference sequence). The length of the CDR3 is 17 residues. Using reference TRBV19 and TRBJ1-5 for the parts outside the CDR3, the full variable domain is DGGITQSPKYLFRKEGQNVTLSCEQNLNHDAMYWYRQDPGQGLRLIYYSQIVNDFQKGDIAEGYSVSREKKESFPLTVTSAQKNPTAFYLCASSEVTGGRGNQPQHFGDGTRLSIL.

The V gene is TRBV5-5, the J gene TRBJ1-4, with D tentatively TRBD1 (6 bases). This CDR3 has 14 residues. Germline assignment: CDR1 SGHKS and CDR2 YYEKEE (reference sequence). Trimming removed 6 bases from V and 5 bases from J, with 14 bases in between. For the CDR3, the DNA is TGTGCCAGCACCGAAGTTAGGGGGAATGAAAAACTGTTTTTT. It specifies CASTEVRGNEKLFF.

V is TRBV10-3 and J is TRBJ2-7; 12 nucleotides match TRBD2. This CDR3 comprises 15 residues. CDR1 ENHRY and CDR2 SYGVKD come from the germline V gene. The trim removed 5 bases at V and 12 bases at J, leaving 14 bases unmatched. The CDR3 nucleotides are TGTGCCATCAGTACGACTAGCGGGAGTCCCGGCGTTAGGTACTTC. This sequence encodes CAISTTSGSPGVRYF.

The chain joins TRBV9 to TRBJ1-2, with a weak D call TRBD1 (5 bases). V gave up 1 base and J gave up 6 bases, with 16 bases separating them. This CDR3 is built from 15 residues. The germline V gene encodes CDR1 SGDLS and CDR2 YYNGEE. Written as DNA, the CDR3 is TGTGCCAGCAGCGTATTTGGGTTGGGGGGTGATGGCTACACCTTC. Translated, it gives CASSVFGLGGDGYTF.

The chain links TRBV12-3 or TRBV12-4 to TRBJ2-5; D gene ambiguous. The CDR3 length is 11 residues. Between the trimmed V and J ends, which lost 4 bases and 5 bases, there was a span of 5 bases. The CDR3 loop reads CASSSLETQYF. For the CDR3, the DNA is TGTGCCAGCAGTTCTTTGGAGACCCAGTACTTC.

J is TRBJ2-1 and V is TRBV6-2 or TRBV6-3, with a possible D match to TRBD2 (7 bases). Germline V lookup: CDR1 MNHEY, CDR2 SVGEGT. Trimming removed 0 bases at V and 12 bases at J, with 15 bases between. This CDR3 comprises 14 residues. The CDR3 DNA sequence: TGTGCCAGCAGTTACTCGAGTAACGGGGGGCGGCAGTTCTTC. This translates into CASSYSSNGGRQFF.

This clone was recorded only once. This rearrangement joins TRBV11-2 to TRBJ1-4; 9 bases line up with TRBD1. The J segment lost 7 bases and the V segment lost 5 bases, leaving 5 bases of the junction unmatched. The CDR3 spans 14 residues. The germline V gene encodes CDR1 SGHAT and CDR2 FQNNGV. The CDR3 is CASSQGQGLEKLFF. The CDR3 DNA is TGTGCCAGCAGCCAGGGACAGGGCCTTGAAAAACTGTTTTTT. The entire variable domain, with the rest obtained from reference TRBV11-2 and TRBJ1-4, is as follows: EAGVAQSPRYKIIEKRQSVAFWCNPISGHATLYWYQQILGQGPKLLIQFQNNGVVDDSQLPKDRFSAERLKGVDSTLKIQPAKLEDSAVYLCASSQGQGLEKLFFGSGTQLSVL.

This chain joins TRBV12-3 or TRBV12-4 and TRBJ2-3; D not certain. V was trimmed by 7 bases and J by 0 bases, leaving 8 bases between them. The CDR3 has 13 amino acids. In DNA form, the CDR3 reads TGTGCCAGCAAGTGGAGTAGCACAGATACGCAGTATTTT. The encoded protein is CASKWSSTDTQYF.

V usage is TRBV19 and J usage is TRBJ1-1; a weak D match, TRBD1 (5 bases). Trimming took off 5 bases at V and 4 bases at J, with 11 bases between the two ends. Per germline, CDR1 LNHDA and CDR2 SQIVND (reference sequence). CDR3 length equals 13 residues. The CDR3 region is CASSWNGGTEAFF. In DNA, the CDR3 is TGTGCCAGTAGTTGGAACGGGGGCACTGAAGCTTTCTTT. The full variable domain, its missing parts supplied by reference TRBV19 and TRBJ1-1, is DGGITQSPKYLFRKEGQNVTLSCEQNLNHDAMYWYRQDPGQGLRLIYYSQIVNDFQKGDIAEGYSVSREKKESFPLTVTSAQKNPTAFYLCASSWNGGTEAFFGQGTRLTVV.

DNA of the CDR3: TGTGCCAGCTCACGTCAAGCGGGAAACTCCTACGAGCAGTACTTC. This sequence encodes CASSRQAGNSYEQYF. The V call is TRBV18, the J call TRBJ2-7; TRBD2 matches at 7 bases. V shed 4 bases, J shed 0 bases, and the junction held 6 bases outside the gene matches. CDR3 length: 15 residues. Germline V lookup: CDR1 KGHSH, CDR2 LQKENI.

The chain couples TRBV19 to TRBJ1-1, with D perhaps matching TRBD1 (5 bases). Trimming stripped 3 bases from V and 3 bases from J, with 8 bases between. The CDR3 runs 13 residues. The V gene's germline CDR1 is LNHDA and CDR2 SQIVND (reference sequence). The CDR3, as DNA: TGTGCCAGTAGTATCAGGGTAGACACTGAAGCTTTCTTT. Translated, it gives CASSIRVDTEAFF.

This clone was seen only once. V gene TRBV2 combines with J gene TRBJ1-4; 8 bases agree with TRBD1. Germline CDR1 reads SNHLY; CDR2 reads FYNNEI. The CDR3 length is 14 residues. Germline trimming cut 6 bases from V and 4 bases from J; bases unmatched to any gene: 4. The CDR3 sequence: CASSQTGVNEKLFF. CDR3 sequence (DNA): TGTGCCAGCAGCCAGACAGGGGTTAATGAAAAACTGTTTTTT.

J is TRBJ1-3 and V is TRBV19; 9 positions match TRBD1. CDR3 length equals 16 residues. The ends lost 5 bases at V and 5 bases at J; junction bases unmatched: 10. CDR1 and CDR2 from the germline V gene are LNHDA and SQIVND (reference sequence). The CDR3 reads CASSVTGTGQRNTIYF. CDR3 in DNA: TGTGCCAGTAGTGTAACCGGGACAGGGCAAAGAAACACCATATATTTT.

V is TRBV27 and J is TRBJ2-1, with D possibly TRBD2 on 5 matching bases. The V gene lost 6 bases and the J gene lost 0 bases, with 12 bases spanning the gap. CDR1 and CDR2 (germline): MNHEY, SMNVEV (reference sequence). This CDR3 contains 15 residues. Here the CDR3 reads CASRAVEGSYNEQFF. The DNA for the CDR3 is TGTGCCAGCAGGGCAGTCGAGGGCTCCTACAATGAGCAGTTCTTC.

The genes are TRBV29-1 and TRBJ2-7, with 14 bases matching TRBD2. The CDR3 length is 14 residues. Germline-derived CDR1 and CDR2 are SQVTM and ANQGSEA. With V trimmed by 6 bases and J by 3 bases, 4 bases remained unmatched. The CDR3 DNA reads TGCAGCGTCGGGACTAGCGGGGGCTACTACGAGCAGTACTTC. Its translation: CSVGTSGGYYEQYF.

The genes are TRBV3-1 (or the pseudogene TRBV3-2) and TRBJ1-2, with D maybe TRBD1 (5 bases). The germline gives CDR1 LGHDT, CDR2 YNNKEL (reference sequence). Between the trimmed V and J ends, which lost 8 bases and 4 bases, there was a span of 20 bases. The CDR3 extends over 15 amino acids. The CDR3 bases are TGTGCCAGCGGAGATACACCAGGGTACGGCTATGGCTACACCTTC. Protein sequence: CASGDTPGYGYGYTF.

This chain connects TRBV12-1 to TRBJ1-5; TRBD1, the D gene given by the table, was not confirmed from the DNA. TRBV12-1 is marked as a pseudogene. CDR3 size: 17 residues. The CDR3 is CASSFPPGKKSNQPQHF. The CDR3, as DNA: TGTGCCAGCAGCTTTCCCCCAGGGAAAAAGAGCAATCAGCCCCAGCATTTT.

This rearrangement joins TRBV7-3 to TRBJ2-1; 10 bases are shared with TRBD2. This CDR3 is 15 amino acids long. Germline assignment: CDR1 SGHTA and CDR2 FQGTGA. V dropped 2 bases and J dropped 4; count of bases not matched to a gene: 2. The CDR3 spells CASSLLAGEYNEQFF. The CDR3 DNA sequence: TGTGCCAGCAGCTTACTAGCGGGAGAATACAATGAGCAGTTCTTC.

DNA for the CDR3: TGTGCCAGCAGTGAGGACAGAGTTAGCACAGATACGCAGTATTTT. As protein: CASSEDRVSTDTQYF. The V gene is TRBV6-1, the J gene TRBJ2-3; a weak D match, TRBD1 (6 bases). Looked up from germline, CDR1 is MNHNS and CDR2 is SASEGT. The V gene lost 3 bases and the J gene lost 0 bases, with 10 bases spanning the gap. The CDR3 consists of 15 residues.

The chain joins TRBV5-1 to TRBJ2-1; 8 bases agree with TRBD1. This CDR3 comprises 15 residues. After removal of 4 bases from V and 2 bases from J, the junction contained 5 bases not matched to a gene. Germline CDR1 and CDR2: SGHRS and YFSETQ. DNA of the CDR3: TGCGCCAGCAGCCTGAGGACAGGGACCTACAATGAGCAGTTCTTC. This encodes CASSLRTGTYNEQFF.